This section outlines one T cell receptor (beta chain) sequence together with its context. The source of the sample is a study of CD8 T cells in Susac syndrome. About 0.45 to 1 ug RNA was reverse transcribed with random hexamers. An immunoSEQ multiplex PCR generated amplified TCR beta CDR3 products spanning 54 Vbeta and 13 Jbeta. TCRdb called the immunoSEQ multiplex PCR reads again in MiXCR, with one record for every CDR3 protein. The sample includes hundreds of thousands of distinct CDR3 sequences, roughly 85% seen only once; the top ten take 0.2% to 0.25%. Germline values: CDR1 MNHEY, CDR2 SVGAGI. The CDR3 runs to 13 residues. Deletions cut 2 bases from V and 3 bases from J, with 8 bases between.

The sequencing sample was made of CD8+ T cells from PBMCs. This sequence joins TRBV6-5 and TRBJ2-7; D gene ambiguous. This TCR derives from a human donor with multiple sclerosis. This CDR3 is CASSYRTFYEQYF. The CDR3 nucleotides read TGTGCCAGCAGTTACCGGACCTTCTACGAGCAGTACTTC.